This TCR beta chain was profiled in a study of T cells in Graves' hyperthyroidism and ophthalmopathy. Authors of the study amplified TCR beta CDR3 regions from RNA transcripts. Using the HTBI primer set, a first-round RT-PCR was run on the TCR CDR3. TCRdb fed the multiplex PCR reads into MiXCR, producing one record per CDR3 protein. The data show some 770,000 distinct CDR3 sequences, roughly 15% seen once. Germline V lookup: CDR1 MNHEY, CDR2 SMNVEV (reference sequence). V gave up 5 bases and J gave up 3 bases; unmatched junction bases: 13. CDR3 length equals 16 residues. This clonotype came up a few times.

This chain joins TRBV27 and TRBJ2-7; 7 positions match TRBD2. The sequence was collected from a man aged 18 to 35 with Graves' hyperthyroidism. The sample was blood. The CDR3 protein is CASSTRRGRDNYEQYF. The CDR3 bases are TGTGCCAGCAGTACCAGACGAGGGAGGGATAACTACGAGCAGTACTTC.